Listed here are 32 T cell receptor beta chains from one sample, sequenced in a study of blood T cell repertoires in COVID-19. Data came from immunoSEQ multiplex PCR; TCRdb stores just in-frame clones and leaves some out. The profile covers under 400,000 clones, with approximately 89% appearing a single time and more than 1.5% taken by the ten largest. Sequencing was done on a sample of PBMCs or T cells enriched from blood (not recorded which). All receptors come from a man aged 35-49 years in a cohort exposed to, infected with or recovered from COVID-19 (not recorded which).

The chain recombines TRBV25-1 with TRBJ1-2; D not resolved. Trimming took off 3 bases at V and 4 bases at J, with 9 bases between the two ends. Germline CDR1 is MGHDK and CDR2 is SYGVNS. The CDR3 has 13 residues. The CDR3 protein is CASSDPKFYGYTF. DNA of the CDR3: TGTGCCAGCAGTGACCCCAAATTCTATGGCTACACCTTC.

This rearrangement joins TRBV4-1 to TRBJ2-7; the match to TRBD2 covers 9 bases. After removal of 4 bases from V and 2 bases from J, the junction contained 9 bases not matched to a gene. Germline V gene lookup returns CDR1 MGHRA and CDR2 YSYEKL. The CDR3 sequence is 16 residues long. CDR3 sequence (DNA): TGCGCCAGCAGCCTAGTTAGCGGGAGAAGAACCTACGAGCAGTACTTC. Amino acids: CASSLVSGRRTYEQYF.

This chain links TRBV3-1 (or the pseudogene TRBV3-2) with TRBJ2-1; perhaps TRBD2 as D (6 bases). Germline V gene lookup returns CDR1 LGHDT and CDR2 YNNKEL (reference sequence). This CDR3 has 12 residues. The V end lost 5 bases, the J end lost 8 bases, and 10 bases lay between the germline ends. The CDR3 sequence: CASSSSSDEQFF. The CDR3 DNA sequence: TGTGCCAGCAGCTCCTCTAGCGATGAGCAGTTCTTC.

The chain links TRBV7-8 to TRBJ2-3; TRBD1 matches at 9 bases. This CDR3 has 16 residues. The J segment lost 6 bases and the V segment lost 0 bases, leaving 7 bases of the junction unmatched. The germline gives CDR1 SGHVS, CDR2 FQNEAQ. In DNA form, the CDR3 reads TGTGCCAGCAGCTTAGCCGGGACAGGGTCGGGGGATACGCAGTATTTT. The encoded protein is CASSLAGTGSGDTQYF.

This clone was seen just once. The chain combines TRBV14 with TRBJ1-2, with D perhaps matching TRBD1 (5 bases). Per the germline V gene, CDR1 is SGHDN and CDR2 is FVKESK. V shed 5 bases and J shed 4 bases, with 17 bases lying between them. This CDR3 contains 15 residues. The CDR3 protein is CASSLGRGLTYGYTF. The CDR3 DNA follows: TGTGCCAGCAGCTTAGGAAGGGGCCTCACCTATGGCTACACCTTC.

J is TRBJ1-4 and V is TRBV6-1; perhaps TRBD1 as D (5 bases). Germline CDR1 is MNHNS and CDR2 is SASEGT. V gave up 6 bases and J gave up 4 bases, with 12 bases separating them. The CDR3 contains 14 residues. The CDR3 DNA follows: TGTGCCAGCAGCAGGGATTTGGGTAATGAAAAACTGTTTTTT. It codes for CASSRDLGNEKLFF.

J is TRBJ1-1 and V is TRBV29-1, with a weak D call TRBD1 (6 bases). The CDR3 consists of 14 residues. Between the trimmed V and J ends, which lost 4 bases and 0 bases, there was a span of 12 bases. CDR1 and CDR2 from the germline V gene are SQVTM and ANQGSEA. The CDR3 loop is CSVGQGSVNTEAFF. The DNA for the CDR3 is TGCAGCGTTGGCCAGGGGAGTGTGAACACTGAAGCTTTCTTT.

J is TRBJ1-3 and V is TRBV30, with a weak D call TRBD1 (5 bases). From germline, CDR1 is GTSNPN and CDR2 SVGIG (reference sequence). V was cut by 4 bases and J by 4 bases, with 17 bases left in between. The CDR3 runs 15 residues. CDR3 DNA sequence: TGTGCCTGGACCCGACCGGGGGAGGCAGGAAACACCATATATTTT. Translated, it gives CAWTRPGEAGNTIYF. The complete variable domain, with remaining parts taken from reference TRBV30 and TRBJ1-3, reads SQTIHQWPATLVQPVGSPLSLECTVEGTSNPNLYWYRQAAGRGLQLLFYSVGIGQISSEVPQNLSASRPQDRQFILSSKKLLLSDSGFYLCAWTRPGEAGNTIYFGEGSWLTVV.

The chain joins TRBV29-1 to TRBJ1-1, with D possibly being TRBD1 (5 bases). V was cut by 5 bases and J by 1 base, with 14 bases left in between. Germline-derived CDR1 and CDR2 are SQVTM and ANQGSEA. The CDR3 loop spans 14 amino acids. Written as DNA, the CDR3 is TGCAGCGTTCTAGTCGGGACTCAGAACACTGAAGCTTTCTTT. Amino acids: CSVLVGTQNTEAFF. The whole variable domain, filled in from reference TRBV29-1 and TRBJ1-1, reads SAVISQKPSRDICQRGTSLTIQCQVDSQVTMMFWYRQQPGQSLTLIATANQGSEATYESGFVIDKFPISRPNLTFSTLTVSNMSPEDSSIYLCSVLVGTQNTEAFFGQGTRLTVV.

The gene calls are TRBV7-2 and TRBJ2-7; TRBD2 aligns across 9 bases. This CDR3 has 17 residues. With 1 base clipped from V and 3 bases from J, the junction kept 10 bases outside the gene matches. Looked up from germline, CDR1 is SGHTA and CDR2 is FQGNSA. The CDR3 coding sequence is TGTGCCAGCAGCTTAGATTCGGGACTAGCAGACCTCTACGAGCAGTACTTC. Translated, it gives CASSLDSGLADLYEQYF.

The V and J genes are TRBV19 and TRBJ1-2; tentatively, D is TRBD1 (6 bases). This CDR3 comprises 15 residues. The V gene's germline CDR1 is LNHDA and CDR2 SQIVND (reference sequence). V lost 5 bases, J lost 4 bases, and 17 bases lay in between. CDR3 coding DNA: TGTGCCAGTAGTCCAAGACAGGCGTCACTCTATGGCTACACCTTC. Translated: CASSPRQASLYGYTF.

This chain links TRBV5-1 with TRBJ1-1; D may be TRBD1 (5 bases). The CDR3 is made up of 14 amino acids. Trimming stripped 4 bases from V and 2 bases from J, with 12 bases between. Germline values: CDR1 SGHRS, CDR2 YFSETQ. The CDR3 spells CASSRTSSNTEAFF. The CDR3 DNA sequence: TGCGCCAGCAGCCGGACATCGTCCAACACTGAAGCTTTCTTT.

Here the CDR3 reads CASSKGPGECHEQYF. The CDR3 DNA reads TGTGCCAGCAGCAAAGGCCCGGGGGAGTGCCACGAGCAGTACTTC. The chain carries TRBV21-1 and TRBJ2-7; the D call of TRBD2 is as the table states it, not checked on the DNA. TRBV21-1 is classified as a pseudogene. The CDR3 has 15 amino acids.

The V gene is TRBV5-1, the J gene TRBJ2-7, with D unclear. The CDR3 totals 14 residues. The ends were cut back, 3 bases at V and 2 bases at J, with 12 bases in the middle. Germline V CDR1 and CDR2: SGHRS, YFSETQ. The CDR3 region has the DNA TGCGCCAGCAGCTGGAAGGAGTCTACCTACGAGCAGTACTTC. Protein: CASSWKESTYEQYF.

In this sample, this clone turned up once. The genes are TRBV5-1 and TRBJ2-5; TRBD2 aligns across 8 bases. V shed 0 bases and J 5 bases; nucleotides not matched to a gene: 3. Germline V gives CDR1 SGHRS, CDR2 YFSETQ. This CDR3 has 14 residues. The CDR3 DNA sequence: TGCGCCAGCAGCTTGGCACTAGCGGACGAGACCCAGTACTTC. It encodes CASSLALADETQYF. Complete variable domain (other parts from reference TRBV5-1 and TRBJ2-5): KAGVTQTPRYLIKTRGQQVTLSCSPISGHRSVSWYQQTPGQGLQFLFEYFSETQRNKGNFPGRFSGRQFSNSRSEMNVSTLELGDSALYLCASSLALADETQYFGPGTRLLVL.

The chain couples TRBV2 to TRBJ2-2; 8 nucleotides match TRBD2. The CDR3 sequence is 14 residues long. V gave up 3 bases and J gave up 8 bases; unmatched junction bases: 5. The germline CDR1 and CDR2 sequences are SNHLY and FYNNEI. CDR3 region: CASSDERGTGELFF. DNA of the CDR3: TGTGCCAGCAGTGATGAGCGGGGGACTGGGGAGCTGTTTTTT. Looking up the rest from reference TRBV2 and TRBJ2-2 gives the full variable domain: EPEVTQTPSHQVTQMGQEVILRCVPISNHLYFYWYRQILGQKVEFLVSFYNNEISEKSEIFDDQFSVERPDGSNFTLKIRSTKLEDSAMYFCASSDERGTGELFFGEGSRLTVL.

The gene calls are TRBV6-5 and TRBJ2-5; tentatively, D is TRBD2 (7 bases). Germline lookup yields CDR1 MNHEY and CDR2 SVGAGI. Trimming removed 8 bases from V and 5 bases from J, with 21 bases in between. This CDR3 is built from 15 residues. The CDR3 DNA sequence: TGTGCCAGCGCCGAGGGGGGGGCTGGGGCGGAGACCCAGTACTTC. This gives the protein CASAEGGAGAETQYF.

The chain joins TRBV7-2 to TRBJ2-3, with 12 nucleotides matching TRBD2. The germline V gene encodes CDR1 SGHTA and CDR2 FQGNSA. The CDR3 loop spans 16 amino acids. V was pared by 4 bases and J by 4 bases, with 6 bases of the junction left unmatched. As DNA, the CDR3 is TGTGCCAGCAGCTGGCAAAGACTAGCGGGAGCAGATACGCAGTATTTT. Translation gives CASSWQRLAGADTQYF.

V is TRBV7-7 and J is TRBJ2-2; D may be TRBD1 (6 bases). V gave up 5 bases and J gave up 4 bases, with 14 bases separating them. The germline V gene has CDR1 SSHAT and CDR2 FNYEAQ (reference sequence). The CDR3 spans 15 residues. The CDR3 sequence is CASSPQGRGTGELFF. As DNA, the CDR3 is TGTGCCAGCAGCCCACAGGGTCGGGGCACCGGGGAGCTGTTTTTT.

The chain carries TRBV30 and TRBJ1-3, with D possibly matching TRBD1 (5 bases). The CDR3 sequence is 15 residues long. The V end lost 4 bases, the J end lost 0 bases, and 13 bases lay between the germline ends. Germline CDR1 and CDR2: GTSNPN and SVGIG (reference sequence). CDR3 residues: CAWNLGGFSGNTIYF. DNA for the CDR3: TGTGCCTGGAATCTCGGGGGGTTCTCTGGAAACACCATATATTTT.

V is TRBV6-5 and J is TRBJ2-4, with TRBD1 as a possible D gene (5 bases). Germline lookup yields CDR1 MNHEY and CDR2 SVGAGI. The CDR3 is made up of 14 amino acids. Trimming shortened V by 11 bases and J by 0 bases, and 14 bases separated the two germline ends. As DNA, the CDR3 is TGTGCCTCAAGACAGAGTACAGCCAAAAACATTCAGTACTTC. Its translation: CASRQSTAKNIQYF.

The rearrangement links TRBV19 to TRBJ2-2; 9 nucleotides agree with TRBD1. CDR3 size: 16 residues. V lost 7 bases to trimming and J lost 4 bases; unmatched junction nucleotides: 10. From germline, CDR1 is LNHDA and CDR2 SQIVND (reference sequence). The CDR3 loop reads CASTMVGQGRTGELFF. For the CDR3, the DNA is TGTGCCAGTACCATGGTGGGACAGGGACGCACCGGGGAGCTGTTTTTT.

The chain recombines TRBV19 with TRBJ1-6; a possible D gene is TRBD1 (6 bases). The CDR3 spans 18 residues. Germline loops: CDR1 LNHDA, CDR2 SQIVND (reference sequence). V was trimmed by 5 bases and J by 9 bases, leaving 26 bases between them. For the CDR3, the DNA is TGTGCCAGTAGTGATAAAACAGGGTCTTCCGCGTATGGTTCACCCCTCCACTTT. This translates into CASSDKTGSSAYGSPLHF.

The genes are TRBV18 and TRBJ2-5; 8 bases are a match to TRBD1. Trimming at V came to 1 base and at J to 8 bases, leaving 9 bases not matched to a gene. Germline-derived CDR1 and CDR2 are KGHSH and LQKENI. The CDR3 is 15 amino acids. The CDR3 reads CASSPLTDRDITQYF. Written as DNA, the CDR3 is TGTGCCAGCTCACCACTGACGGACAGGGACATAACCCAGTACTTC.

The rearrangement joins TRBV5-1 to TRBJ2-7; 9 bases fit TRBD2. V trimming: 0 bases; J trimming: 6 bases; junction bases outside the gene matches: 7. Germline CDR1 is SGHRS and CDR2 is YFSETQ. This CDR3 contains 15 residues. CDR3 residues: CASSLATSGWSEQYF. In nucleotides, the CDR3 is TGCGCCAGCAGCTTGGCCACTAGCGGGTGGAGCGAGCAGTACTTC.

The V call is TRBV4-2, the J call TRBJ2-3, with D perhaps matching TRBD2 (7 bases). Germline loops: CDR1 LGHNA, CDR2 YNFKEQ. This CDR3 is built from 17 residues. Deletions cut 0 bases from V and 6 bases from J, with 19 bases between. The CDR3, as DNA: TGTGCCAGCAGCCAAGAGGTGGGGGCTAGCGGAGGCGATACGCAGTATTTT. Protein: CASSQEVGASGGDTQYF.

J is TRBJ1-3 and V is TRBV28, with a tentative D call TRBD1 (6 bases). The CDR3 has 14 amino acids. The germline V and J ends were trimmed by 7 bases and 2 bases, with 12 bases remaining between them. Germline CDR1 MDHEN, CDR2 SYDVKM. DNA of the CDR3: TGTGCCAGCATACAGGGCTTTGCTGGAAACACCATATATTTT. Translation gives CASIQGFAGNTIYF.

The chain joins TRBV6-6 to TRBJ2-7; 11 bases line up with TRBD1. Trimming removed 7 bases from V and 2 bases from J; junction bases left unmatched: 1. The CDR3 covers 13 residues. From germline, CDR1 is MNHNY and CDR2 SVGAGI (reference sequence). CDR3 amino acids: CASTDRGPYEQYF. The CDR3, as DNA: TGTGCCAGCACGGACAGGGGGCCCTACGAGCAGTACTTC.

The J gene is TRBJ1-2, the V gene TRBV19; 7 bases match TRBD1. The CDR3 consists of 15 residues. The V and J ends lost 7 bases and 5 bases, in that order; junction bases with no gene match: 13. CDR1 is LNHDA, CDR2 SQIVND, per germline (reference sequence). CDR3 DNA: TGTGCCAGTATCTCACCGTCCGGGACAGCTTATGGCTACACCTTC. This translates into CASISPSGTAYGYTF.

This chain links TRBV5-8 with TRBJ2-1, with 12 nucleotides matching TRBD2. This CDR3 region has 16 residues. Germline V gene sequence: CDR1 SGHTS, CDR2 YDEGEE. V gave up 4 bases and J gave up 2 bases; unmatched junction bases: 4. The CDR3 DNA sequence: TGTGCCAGCAGCATATGGACTAGCGGGACCTACAATGAGCAGTTCTTC. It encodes CASSIWTSGTYNEQFF.

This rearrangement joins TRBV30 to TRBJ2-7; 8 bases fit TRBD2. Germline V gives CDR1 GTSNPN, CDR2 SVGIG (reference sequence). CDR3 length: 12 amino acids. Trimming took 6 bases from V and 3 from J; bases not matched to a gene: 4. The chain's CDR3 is CACTTSGYEQYF. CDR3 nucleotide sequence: TGTGCCTGTACCACTAGCGGCTACGAGCAGTACTTC.

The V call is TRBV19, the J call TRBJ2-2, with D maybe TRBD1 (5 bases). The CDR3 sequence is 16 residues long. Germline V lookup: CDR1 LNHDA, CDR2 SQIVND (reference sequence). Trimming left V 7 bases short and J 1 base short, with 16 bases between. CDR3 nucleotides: TGTGCCAGTATAAGAATAGCAGGGCAGAACACCGGGGAGCTGTTTTTT. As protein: CASIRIAGQNTGELFF.